Each of the 14 T cell receptor beta chains below was sequenced from the same sample in a study of T cell responses to AZD1222 COVID-19 vaccine. Only in-frame clones appear in the TCRdb table, and some are missing; sequencing was by immunoSEQ multiplex PCR. There are 150,000 or so clones in the sample; 80% to 95% occur only once, and around 3.5% lies in the top ten. The input for sequencing was peripheral blood, taken 28 days after the second AZD1222 dose. These receptors were taken from an adult who received the AZD1222 COVID-19 vaccine.

This chain links TRBV15 with TRBJ2-1, with D perhaps TRBD2 (5 bases). The V and J ends lost 2 bases and 6 bases respectively, with 11 bases between them. CDR3 length: 14 residues. Germline V CDR1 and CDR2: LNHNV, YYDKDF (reference sequence). The chain's CDR3 is CATSRSSNSNEQFF. CDR3 sequence (DNA): TGTGCCACCAGCAGATCTAGCAATTCCAATGAGCAGTTCTTC.

V gene TRBV4-3 combines with J gene TRBJ2-1; 9 bases align to TRBD2. The length of the CDR3 is 16 residues. Germline CDR1 LGHNA, CDR2 YSLEER. V shed 5 bases and J 5 bases; nucleotides not matched to a gene: 10. CDR3 protein: CASSSEGLAGHNEQFF. The CDR3 nucleotides are TGCGCCAGCAGCTCAGAGGGGCTAGCGGGGCACAATGAGCAGTTCTTC.

This rearrangement joins TRBV28 to TRBJ2-5; 12 bases map to TRBD2. The germline V gene encodes CDR1 MDHEN and CDR2 SYDVKM. V gave up 6 bases and J gave up 5 bases; unmatched junction bases: 22. CDR3 length: 20 amino acids. The CDR3 DNA follows: TGTGCCAGCAGCCCACTCTCTAGGGCTAGCGGGAGGGCCGGTGGTGAGACCCAGTACTTC. As protein: CASSPLSRASGRAGGETQYF.

A few counts support this clone. This sequence joins TRBV6-5 and TRBJ1-5; TRBD1 might be the D (5 bases). From germline, CDR1 is MNHEY and CDR2 SVGAGI. Between the trimmed V and J ends, which lost 6 bases and 4 bases, there was a span of 13 bases. This CDR3 is 14 amino acids long. CDR3 sequence: CASRRGDGNQPQHF. The CDR3 DNA follows: TGTGCCAGCAGGAGGGGAGACGGTAATCAGCCCCAGCATTTT.

The V call is TRBV18, the J call TRBJ2-6, with D unresolved. The CDR3 runs to 14 residues. Trimming shortened V by 0 bases and J by 4 bases, and 4 bases separated the two germline ends. CDR1 is KGHSH and CDR2 is LQKENI in the germline V gene. The CDR3 protein is CASSPPYGANVLTF. The CDR3 nucleotides read TGTGCCAGCTCACCACCTTACGGGGCCAACGTCCTGACTTTC.

This chain links TRBV19 with TRBJ2-7; D is ambiguous. From germline, CDR1 is LNHDA and CDR2 SQIVND (reference sequence). The length of the CDR3 is 14 residues. Trimming cost V 4 bases and J 0 bases, with 10 bases left between them. In nucleotides, the CDR3 is TGTGCCAGTAGTACTGCAGCGAACTCCTACGAGCAGTACTTC. Residues: CASSTAANSYEQYF.

This clone turned up a few times. The sample has other DNA sequences that encode this CDR3 too. V is TRBV28 and J is TRBJ1-1; D remains ambiguous. Trimming removed 1 base at V and 4 bases at J, with 4 bases between. The CDR3 runs to 12 residues. Germline values: CDR1 MDHEN, CDR2 SYDVKM. CDR3 sequence (DNA): TGTGCCAGCAGTTTATCCTCCACTGAAGCTTTCTTT. This sequence encodes CASSLSSTEAFF.

The chain recombines TRBV5-1 with TRBJ2-1; 11 bases fit TRBD2. The germline gives CDR1 SGHRS, CDR2 YFSETQ. The CDR3 spans 16 residues. The V segment lost 2 bases and the J segment 12 bases; nucleotides outside the gene matches: 13. CDR3 amino acids: CASSLTAGTSGRWQFF. In nucleotides, the CDR3 is TGCGCCAGCAGCTTAACAGCCGGGACTAGCGGCCGGTGGCAGTTCTTC. The variable domain in full, completed from reference TRBV5-1 and TRBJ2-1, reads KAGVTQTPRYLIKTRGQQVTLSCSPISGHRSVSWYQQTPGQGLQFLFEYFSETQRNKGNFPGRFSGRQFSNSRSEMNVSTLELGDSALYLCASSLTAGTSGRWQFFGPGTRLTVL.

J is TRBJ2-3 and V is TRBV9, with D unresolved. Trimming left V 6 bases short and J 1 base short, with 9 bases between. This CDR3 contains 13 residues. Germline CDR1 is SGDLS and CDR2 is YYNGEE. CDR3 nucleotide sequence: TGTGCCAGCAAATCCCCGGGCACAGATACGCAGTATTTT. Its protein product is CASKSPGTDTQYF.

The chain carries TRBV21-1 and TRBJ2-5; the table's TRBD1 call for D was not verified on the DNA. TRBV21-1 is recorded as a pseudogene. The CDR3 consists of 16 residues. CDR3 loop: CASSKYRDRSYETQYF. Written as DNA, the CDR3 is TGTGCCAGCAGCAAATACCGGGACAGGTCTTATGAGACCCAGTACTTC.

The V and J genes are TRBV2 and TRBJ1-1; D ambiguous. Germline lookup yields CDR1 SNHLY and CDR2 FYNNEI. There are 12 residues in the CDR3. V was cut by 7 bases and J by 4 bases, with 10 bases left in between. This CDR3 is CASTESTTEAFF. The CDR3 region has the DNA TGTGCCAGCACCGAAAGTACCACTGAAGCTTTCTTT.

The chain is built from TRBV4-1 and TRBJ1-2; weak D call: TRBD1 (6 bases). Germline-derived CDR1 and CDR2 are MGHRA and YSYEKL. V lost 1 base to trimming and J lost 3 bases, with 15 bases between them. The CDR3 is 16 amino acids. DNA of the CDR3: TGCGCCAGCAGCCAAGGAGGAGGGGGAGGCTACTATGGCTACACCTTC. Translated: CASSQGGGGGYYGYTF.

This chain connects TRBV16 to TRBJ1-5; no definite D call. V lost 0 bases and J 2 bases, leaving 11 bases between the germline ends. Germline CDR1 and CDR2: KGHSY and FQNENV. This CDR3 has 16 residues. The CDR3 protein is CASSQSLKMGNQPQHF. CDR3 bases: TGTGCCAGCAGCCAATCTCTCAAGATGGGCAATCAGCCCCAGCATTTT.

The sample holds one count of this clone. V and J are TRBV2 and TRBJ2-5, with no clear D. V was shortened by 1 base and J by 4 bases, with 1 base between the two germline ends. The CDR3 loop spans 11 amino acids. The germline V gene has CDR1 SNHLY and CDR2 FYNNEI. CDR3 bases: TGTGCCAGCAGTGAAGTAGAGACCCAGTACTTC. This gives the protein CASSEVETQYF.